This T cell receptor beta chain was recorded in a study of cytomegalovirus exposure and HLA in healthy donors. In the PCR, 60 Vbeta and 13 Jbeta primers were used. Using immunoSEQ multiplex PCR, the repertoire was profiled, and TCRdb retains in-frame clones only, with some absent. Altogether 100,000 to 150,000 clones are present, 7% to 9.5% being singletons, with the ten largest covering around 6%. What was sequenced was PBMCs. The source of this sequence is a woman between 40 and 55 years old in good health and CMV-seropositive.

The CDR3 region has the DNA TGTGCCTGGAGTGTACCGGGGGGACACACCATATATTTT. Translation: CAWSVPGGHTIYF. The chain links TRBV30 to TRBJ1-3; a weak D match, TRBD1 (5 bases). Trimming left V 0 bases short and J 8 bases short, with 11 bases between. This CDR3 is built from 13 residues. Germline V gives CDR1 GTSNPN, CDR2 SVGIG (reference sequence).